A selection of T cell receptor beta chains follows, all from one sample in a study of neurological immune-mediated disorders. TCRdb independently ran MiXCR on the 5' RACE reads; one entry per CDR3 protein. The sample consists of some 70,000 distinct CDR3 sequences, less than 5.5% of them appearing once. Sample: PBMCs. Every receptor here comes from a young man with multiple sclerosis. Each CDR3 is given with its conserved first and last residue. D genes are given only for firm matches. Clone size, where shown, is once, few, many, or a class for clones that have expanded.

TRBJ1-1 | few | TRBD1 | TRBV7-3 | TGTGCCAGCAGCTTAGCCAGGGGGACGAACACTGAAGCTTTCTTT | CASSLARGTNTEAFF
TRBJ1-5 | - | TRBD1 | TRBV5-1 | TGCGCCAGCAGCCCCGGACAGGGCAATCAGCCCCAGCATTTT | CASSPGQGNQPQHF
TRBJ1-6 | - | - | TRBV20-1 | TGCAGTGCTAGAGATCAGGGTGCGGGTTCACCCCTCCACTTT | CSARDQGAGSPLHF
TRBJ1-1 | many | - | TRBV12-3/TRBV12-4 | TGTGCCAGCAGTTTACGGGTGGTTGAGAACACTGAAGCTTTCTTT | CASSLRVVENTEAFF
TRBJ1-1 | many | - | TRBV7-2 | TGTGCCAGCAGCTTACTGGGGACAACCTATAACACTGAAGCTTTCTTT | CASSLLGTTYNTEAFF
TRBJ1-4 | many | TRBD1 | TRBV5-1 | TGCGCCAGCAGCCTGGACAGGCAGAATGAAAAACTGTTTTTT | CASSLDRQNEKLFF
TRBJ1-2 | few | - | TRBV20-1 | TGCAGTGCTAGCGCCCGGGACGGATCGACCTATGGCTACACCTTC | CSASARDGSTYGYTF
TRBJ2-7 | medium-sized | - | TRBV29-1 | TGCAGCGTTGAAACGGGGACCACCTCCTACGAGCAGTACTTC | CSVETGTTSYEQYF
TRBJ1-5 | many | TRBD1 | TRBV27 | TGTGCCAGCAGCCGCGGACAGGGTTGGAATCAGCCCCAGCATTTT | CASSRGQGWNQPQHF
TRBJ1-2 | many | - | TRBV5-8 | TGTGCCAGCAGCTTGATGACAGATGGCTACACCTTC | CASSLMTDGYTF
TRBJ1-2 | many | - | TRBV12-3/TRBV12-4 | TGTGCCAGCAGAAACAGGCCCGGGGATGGCTACACCTTC | CASRNRPGDGYTF
TRBJ2-5 | many | - | TRBV27 | TGTGCCAGCAGTTTATCCCCACGAGGTGTAGGGACCCAGTACTTC | CASSLSPRGVGTQYF
TRBJ2-1 | many | - | TRBV11-1 | TGTGCCAGCAGCTTAGCGCCGCTACCTCCCTACAATGAGCAGTTCTTC | CASSLAPLPPYNEQFF
TRBJ2-7 | - | - | TRBV5-1 | TGCGCCAGCAGCCCGGTTTCTACTAGGGGGGGACGGCGTTTCTCCTACGAGCAGTACTTC | CASSPVSTRGGRRFSYEQYF
TRBJ1-4 | many | - | TRBV10-3 | TGTGCCATCAGCTTCGCGTTTCGTCCAGGGGATGAAAAACTGTTTTTT | CAISFAFRPGDEKLFF
TRBJ1-6 | many | - | TRBV20-1 | TGCAGTGCTAGAGATCGGGGACGTAATTCACCCCTCCACTTT | CSARDRGRNSPLHF
TRBJ1-1 | many | TRBD1 | TRBV5-1 | TGCGCCAGCAGCCCCGGGACAGGGGTGAACACTGAAGCTTTCTTT | CASSPGTGVNTEAFF
TRBJ2-3 | many | - | TRBV25-1 | TGTGCCAGCAGTGAATATAGAGGTCTGGGAGATACGCAGTATTTT | CASSEYRGLGDTQYF
TRBJ2-3 | few | - | TRBV7-8 | TGTGCCAGCAGCTTACTAGCGCGTTTGGCAGATACGCAGTATTTT | CASSLLARLADTQYF
TRBJ1-1 | many | - | TRBV20-1 | TGCAGAGCCAACAGGGACCACACTGAAGCTTTCTTT | CRANRDHTEAFF